These T cell receptor beta chains were read from a single sample in a study of T cell responses to AZD1222 COVID-19 vaccine. Method: immunoSEQ multiplex PCR; TCRdb's copy keeps in-frame clones and lacks some. Among some 140,000 clones listed, approximately 89% were seen once. Sequenced material: peripheral blood, taken on day 0 of AZD1222 vaccination. These receptors all stem from an adult in good health. CDR3s include the opening cysteine and the closing phenylalanine or tryptophan. D genes are given only for firm matches. Clone size is not always given. Where it is, it says once, few, many or a class for expanded clones.

clone size	CDR3 length	V gene	J gene	D gene	CDR3 protein	CDR3 DNA
-	16	TRBV5-1	TRBJ1-2	-	CASSLGSGAQNYGYTF	TGCGCCAGCAGCTTGGGGTCAGGGGCCCAAAACTATGGCTACACCTTC
-	13	TRBV30	TRBJ1-2	-	CAWSADREYGYTF	TGTGCCTGGAGCGCGGACCGGGAATATGGCTACACCTTC
-	16	TRBV5-6	TRBJ1-4	TRBD1	CASSSGQGITNEKLFF	TGTGCCAGCAGCTCGGGACAGGGGATAACTAATGAAAAACTGTTTTTT
-	12	TRBV20-1	TRBJ1-6	-	CSASQGTSPLHF	TGCAGTGCTAGTCAGGGGACCTCACCCCTCCACTTT
-	15	TRBV18	TRBJ2-5	TRBD2	CASSPRGTSLGTQYF	TGTGCCAGCTCACCACGCGGGACTAGCCTCGGGACCCAGTACTTC
-	16	TRBV9	TRBJ1-2	-	CASSVGVFSRGNGYTF	TGTGCCAGCAGCGTAGGGGTCTTCTCCAGGGGCAATGGCTACACCTTC
-	16	TRBV28	TRBJ2-3	-	CASSSPMRAPTDTQYF	TGTGCCAGCAGTTCCCCCATGCGAGCGCCCACAGATACGCAGTATTTT
-	13	TRBV3-1/TRBV3-2	TRBJ1-2	-	CASSHGVGDGYTF	TGTGCCAGCAGCCATGGGGTCGGGGATGGCTACACCTTC
-	14	TRBV7-3	TRBJ1-1	-	CASSLTTSGTEAFF	TGTGCCAGCAGCTTAACCACCTCGGGCACTGAAGCTTTCTTT
once	20	TRBV5-1	TRBJ2-6	TRBD1	CASSSQWDDRGVFGANVLTF	TGCGCCAGCAGCTCCCAATGGGACGACAGGGGTGTCTTCGGGGCCAACGTCCTGACTTTC